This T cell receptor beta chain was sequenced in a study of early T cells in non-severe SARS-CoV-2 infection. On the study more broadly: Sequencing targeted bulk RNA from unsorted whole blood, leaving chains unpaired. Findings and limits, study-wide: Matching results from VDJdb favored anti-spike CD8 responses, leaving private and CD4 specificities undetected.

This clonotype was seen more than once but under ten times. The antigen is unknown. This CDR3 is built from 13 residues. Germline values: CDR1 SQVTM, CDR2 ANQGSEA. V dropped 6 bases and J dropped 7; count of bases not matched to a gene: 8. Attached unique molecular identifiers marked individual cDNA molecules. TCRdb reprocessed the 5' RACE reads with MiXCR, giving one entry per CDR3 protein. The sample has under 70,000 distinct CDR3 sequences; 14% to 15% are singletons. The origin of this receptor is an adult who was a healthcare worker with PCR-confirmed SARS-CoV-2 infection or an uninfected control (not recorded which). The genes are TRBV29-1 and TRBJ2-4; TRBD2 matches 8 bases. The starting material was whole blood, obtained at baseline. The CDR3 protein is CSVPGLDYNIQYF. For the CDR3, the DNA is TGCAGCGTACCGGGACTAGACTATAACATTCAGTACTTC.